The 13 T cell receptor beta chains reported below all come from one sample, sequenced in a study of beta chain features in type 1 diabetes. The authors reverse transcribed all of the isolated RNA, so sequencing captured expressed TCRB transcripts. The protocol was immunoSEQ multiplex PCR, while the TCRdb copy is restricted to in-frame clones and leaves out a portion. The data show under 300,000 clones, about 30% seen once. The specimen sequenced was central memory CD4+ T cells from blood. These receptors were obtained from a man aged 25 to 40 in good health.

In this sample, this clone turned up a few times. The V and J genes are TRBV30 and TRBJ1-1; no definite D call. The CDR3 contains 15 residues. V lost 0 bases, J lost 0 bases, and 11 bases lay in between. CDR1 is GTSNPN and CDR2 is SVGIG in the germline V gene (reference sequence). Written as DNA, the CDR3 is TGTGCCTGGAGTGTACTCAATCGTGTGAACACTGAAGCTTTCTTT. This sequence encodes CAWSVLNRVNTEAFF. The full variable domain, in which reference TRBV30 and TRBJ1-1 provide the parts outside the CDR3, is SQTIHQWPATLVQPVGSPLSLECTVEGTSNPNLYWYRQAAGRGLQLLFYSVGIGQISSEVPQNLSASRPQDRQFILSSKKLLLSDSGFYLCAWSVLNRVNTEAFFGQGTRLTVV.

V and J are TRBV29-1 and TRBJ1-1; tentatively, D is TRBD1 (5 bases). CDR3 length equals 12 residues. Trimming stripped 6 bases from V and 6 bases from J, with 14 bases between. Per the germline V gene, CDR1 is SQVTM and CDR2 is ANQGSEA. CDR3 region: CSVRLQGSEAFF. DNA of the CDR3: TGCAGCGTCCGTCTGCAGGGCTCTGAAGCTTTCTTT.

The chain employs TRBV6-1 and TRBJ1-1; unclear D gene. Germline CDR1 MNHNS, CDR2 SASEGT. CDR3 length: 14 amino acids. Trimming stripped 3 bases from V and 4 bases from J, with 12 bases between. CDR3 in amino acids: CASSEGAWGTEAFF. CDR3 DNA sequence: TGTGCCAGCAGTGAGGGTGCATGGGGCACTGAAGCTTTCTTT.

The rearrangement uses TRBV23-1 and TRBJ1-1; D uncertain. TRBV23-1 is labeled an ORF, and its function is uncertain. V lost 1 base and J lost 1, with 10 bases in between. This CDR3 spans 15 amino acids. CDR3 nucleotide sequence: TGCGCCAGCAGTCAATACCCAGGAAAGAACACTGAAGCTTTCTTT. Its translation: CASSQYPGKNTEAFF.

This clone was counted between two and nine times. It differs at one base from a far larger clone, so likely a read error. The J gene is TRBJ2-1, the V gene TRBV19, with D unclear. The CDR3 loop spans 12 amino acids. Looked up from germline, CDR1 is LNHDA and CDR2 is SQIVND (reference sequence). V was shortened by 9 bases and J by 6 bases, with 12 bases between the two germline ends. CDR3 sequence (DNA): TGTGCCAGGTGTGGGGTCACCAATGAGCAGTTCTTC. Translation gives CARCGVTNEQFF.

This clone was counted a few times. V and J are TRBV7-2 and TRBJ1-1, with 9 bases matching TRBD1. The CDR3 totals 14 residues. Germline V gene data show CDR1 as SGHTA and CDR2 as FQGNSA. V was pared by 6 bases and J by 9 bases, with 11 bases of the junction left unmatched. The CDR3 reads CASSLPGQGMKAFF. The CDR3 DNA is TGTGCCAGCAGTCTTCCTGGACAGGGGATGAAAGCTTTCTTT.

Worth noting for this clone: The sample holds other DNA sequences that translate to the same CDR3. The gene calls are TRBV15 and TRBJ2-7; D is undetermined. Germline-derived CDR1 and CDR2 are LNHNV and YYDKDF (reference sequence). The CDR3 is 13 amino acids. V lost 0 bases to trimming and J lost 2 bases, with 5 bases between them. The CDR3, as DNA: TGTGCCACCAGCAGAGACCGAACCTACGAGCAGTACTTC. This sequence encodes CATSRDRTYEQYF.

This clone was counted only a few times. J is TRBJ2-1 and V is TRBV10-3; a possible D gene is TRBD2 (6 bases). CDR1 and CDR2 (germline): ENHRY, SYGVKD. The CDR3 length is 14 residues. V was cut by 3 bases and J by 5 bases, with 11 bases left in between. CDR3 bases: TGTGCCATCAGTGATTGGCGGGGAAACAATGAGCAGTTCTTC. Amino acids: CAISDWRGNNEQFF.

The chain recombines TRBV11-3 with TRBJ2-7; D ambiguous. This CDR3 has 12 amino acids. Trimming cost V 1 base and J 6 bases, with 7 bases left between them. The V gene's germline CDR1 is SGHNT and CDR2 YENEEA. The CDR3 loop reads CASSLALGEQYF. CDR3 coding DNA: TGTGCCAGCAGCTTAGCCCTGGGCGAGCAGTACTTC.

This clone showed up many times. The chain uses TRBV11-2 and TRBJ2-1, with 9 bases identical to TRBD2. The CDR3 is 15 amino acids. Germline CDR1 is SGHAT and CDR2 is FQNNGV. J lost 5 bases, V lost 3 bases, and 5 bases had no gene match. The CDR3 sequence: CASSFRLAAHNEQFF. CDR3 bases: TGTGCCAGCAGCTTTCGACTAGCGGCACACAATGAGCAGTTCTTC.

This chain links TRBV7-2 with TRBJ1-5; TRBD1 might be the D (6 bases). The length of the CDR3 is 13 residues. Germline V gene sequence: CDR1 SGHTA, CDR2 FQGNSA. Trimming took off 2 bases at V and 7 bases at J, with 9 bases between the two ends. The CDR3 reads CASSLSQGQPQHF. CDR3 coding DNA: TGTGCCAGCAGCTTAAGCCAGGGGCAGCCCCAGCATTTT. Based on the CDR3 plus reference TRBV7-2 and TRBJ1-5, the full variable domain is GAGVSQSPSNKVTEKGKDVELRCDPISGHTALYWYRQSLGQGLEFLIYFQGNSAPDKSGLPSDRFSAERTGGSVSTLTIQRTQQEDSAVYLCASSLSQGQPQHFGDGTRLSIL.

Only a few counts were recorded for this clone. The chain couples TRBV25-1 to TRBJ2-1; D call uncertain. This CDR3 comprises 16 residues. Germline loops: CDR1 MGHDK, CDR2 SYGVNS. V lost 1 base, J lost 1 base, and 11 bases lay in between. The CDR3 spells CASSELHSKSYNEQFF. The CDR3 bases are TGTGCCAGCAGTGAATTGCACAGCAAGTCCTACAATGAGCAGTTCTTC.

Only one count was recorded for this clone. V is TRBV18 and J is TRBJ2-3, with D possibly matching TRBD1 (5 bases). CDR3 length: 16 amino acids. Per germline, CDR1 KGHSH and CDR2 LQKENI. Between the trimmed V and J ends, which lost 0 bases and 6 bases, there was a span of 16 bases. CDR3 amino acids: CASSPPRVKGLDTQYF. CDR3 sequence (DNA): TGTGCCAGCTCACCACCGCGAGTTAAGGGGTTGGATACGCAGTATTTT.